This entry lists 17 T cell receptor beta chains sequenced from one sample in a study of persistence of HIV-infected CD4 T cells. Their antigens remain unidentified. The libraries were made with immunoSEQ version 4 in survey mode. Assay used: immunoSEQ multiplex PCR; TCRdb lists only in-frame clones, some missing. Of 44,000 or so clones listed, 90% to 95% were seen once; the top ten hold approximately 2%. Cells were stimulated nonspecifically with anti-CD3/anti-CD28 magnetic beads. CD4+ T cells upregulating both CD40 ligand and CD69 were sorted as responding cells. The specimen comprised CD4+ T cells sorted from PBMCs after approximately 19-hour stimulation, sampled from a patient who received antiretroviral therapy. All receptors come from an adult man with HIV who was CMV-seropositive.

The chain combines TRBV2 with TRBJ1-1; possibly TRBD1 for D (5 bases). Trimming pared 4 bases from V and 4 bases from J, leaving 10 bases between. CDR1 is SNHLY, CDR2 FYNNEI, per germline. The CDR3 covers 13 residues. The CDR3 loop is CASSGRGTTEAFF. The CDR3, as DNA: TGTGCCAGCAGTGGCCGGGGGACCACTGAAGCTTTCTTT.

The CDR3 sequence: CASSEMDRGMAEQYF. The CDR3 nucleotides are TGTGCCAGCAGTGAAATGGACAGGGGTATGGCCGAGCAGTACTTC. This rearrangement joins TRBV6-1 to TRBJ2-7, with 9 bases aligning to TRBD1. Germline assignment: CDR1 MNHNS and CDR2 SASEGT. J gave up 6 bases and V 2 bases, and 8 bases lay outside the gene matches. CDR3 size: 15 residues.

The V call is TRBV3-1 (or the pseudogene TRBV3-2), the J call TRBJ1-6, with D uncertain. Trimming pared 0 bases from V and 6 bases from J, leaving 6 bases between. CDR3 length: 14 residues. Looked up from germline, CDR1 is LGHDT and CDR2 is YNNKEL (reference sequence). CDR3 residues: CASSQESRNSPLHF. DNA of the CDR3: TGTGCCAGCAGCCAAGAGTCGCGTAATTCACCCCTCCACTTT.

The chain employs TRBV6-5 and TRBJ2-3; 8 nucleotides agree with TRBD2. With 1 base clipped from V and 5 bases from J, the junction kept 8 bases outside the gene matches. Germline CDR1 MNHEY, CDR2 SVGAGI. The CDR3 runs to 16 residues. The CDR3 DNA sequence: TGTGCCAGCAGTTACTGGTCTAGCGGGCTAAAAGATACGCAGTATTTT. Its protein product is CASSYWSSGLKDTQYF.

This chain links TRBV5-1 with TRBJ1-5; D is unresolved. The CDR3 length is 14 residues. CDR1 is SGHRS, CDR2 YFSETQ, per germline. The V end was cut by 3 bases, the J end by 2 bases, with 9 bases between. The CDR3 reads CASSSEGGNQPQHF. The CDR3 bases are TGCGCCAGCAGCTCGGAAGGAGGCAATCAGCCCCAGCATTTT.

This clone was seen just once. The rearrangement uses TRBV3-1 (or the pseudogene TRBV3-2) and TRBJ2-2; 7 bases match TRBD2. CDR3 length: 16 residues. V lost 2 bases, J lost 0 bases, and 3 bases stayed unmatched. Germline V gene sequence: CDR1 LGHDT, CDR2 YNNKEL (reference sequence). This chain's CDR3 is CASSQIAGTNTGELFF. CDR3 DNA sequence: TGTGCCAGCAGCCAAATAGCGGGCACGAACACCGGGGAGCTGTTTTTT.

The rearrangement uses TRBV5-5 and TRBJ2-3; possibly TRBD1 for D (7 bases). V lost 0 bases and J lost 4, with 12 bases in between. Germline-derived CDR1 and CDR2 are SGHKS and YYEKEE (reference sequence). There are 15 residues in the CDR3. CDR3 region: CASSLGPRGADTQYF. As DNA, the CDR3 is TGTGCCAGCAGCTTGGGGCCCAGGGGGGCAGATACGCAGTATTTT.

The CDR3 loop reads CASSTTGGGSRPQHF. For the CDR3, the DNA is TGTGCCAGCAGTACTACAGGGGGCGGATCTCGGCCCCAGCATTTT. The rearrangement uses TRBV28 and TRBJ1-5; 9 bases agree with TRBD1. This CDR3 has 15 residues. With 5 bases clipped from V and 9 bases from J, the junction kept 11 bases outside the gene matches. CDR1 and CDR2 from the germline V gene are MDHEN and SYDVKM.

The rearrangement uses TRBV19 and TRBJ1-1; unclear D gene. The CDR3 sequence is 15 residues long. V was shortened by 8 bases and J by 2 bases, with 18 bases between the two germline ends. The germline CDR1 and CDR2 sequences are LNHDA and SQIVND (reference sequence). CDR3 region: CASAGFAFANTEAFF. CDR3 in DNA: TGTGCCAGTGCGGGATTCGCTTTCGCTAACACTGAAGCTTTCTTT.

This rearrangement joins TRBV7-2 to TRBJ1-5, with D unclear. Germline CDR1 SGHTA, CDR2 FQGNSA. V was pared by 4 bases and J by 1 base, with 11 bases between. This CDR3 has 15 amino acids. The CDR3 DNA sequence: TGTGCCAGCAGCTCTACGTGGCGCAGCAATCAGCCCCAGCATTTT. Translation: CASSSTWRSNQPQHF. Looking up the rest from reference TRBV7-2 and TRBJ1-5 gives the full variable domain: GAGVSQSPSNKVTEKGKDVELRCDPISGHTALYWYRQSLGQGLEFLIYFQGNSAPDKSGLPSDRFSAERTGGSVSTLTIQRTQQEDSAVYLCASSSTWRSNQPQHFGDGTRLSIL.

The CDR3 DNA reads as TGTGCCAGCAGTTCCTACAGGGGGCGAAGGACAGATACGCAGTATTTT. This sequence encodes CASSSYRGRRTDTQYF. The chain uses TRBV27 and TRBJ2-3, with 9 bases matching TRBD1. With 4 bases clipped from V and 3 bases from J, the junction kept 8 bases outside the gene matches. Germline V gives CDR1 MNHEY, CDR2 SMNVEV (reference sequence). The CDR3 loop spans 16 amino acids.

The V and J genes are TRBV7-3 and TRBJ2-3; no clear D gene. Germline V CDR1 and CDR2: SGHTA, FQGTGA. Trimming stripped 1 base from V and 0 bases from J, with 11 bases between. CDR3 length: 16 amino acids. The CDR3: CASSLSPAASTDTQYF. DNA of the CDR3: TGTGCCAGCAGCTTAAGTCCCGCTGCTAGCACAGATACGCAGTATTTT.

The chain uses TRBV28 and TRBJ2-1, with D possibly called TRBD1 or TRBD2 (6 bases each). Deletions cut 6 bases from V and 0 bases from J, with 15 bases between. CDR1 and CDR2 from the germline V gene are MDHEN and SYDVKM. The CDR3 is 16 residues long. The CDR3 sequence: CASSALGGLSYNEQFF. DNA of the CDR3: TGTGCCAGCAGCGCCCTCGGGGGCCTCTCCTACAATGAGCAGTTCTTC.

The CDR3 DNA reads as TGTGCCAGTAGCCCTGGGGGACAGGGATCCTACGAGCAGTACTTC. This sequence encodes CASSPGGQGSYEQYF. The rearrangement joins TRBV19 to TRBJ2-7; TRBD1 aligns across 9 bases. This CDR3 is 15 amino acids long. In germline, CDR1 is LNHDA, CDR2 SQIVND (reference sequence). Trimming took 6 bases from V and 1 from J; bases not matched to a gene: 7.

The rearrangement links TRBV5-4 to TRBJ1-1, with TRBD1 as a possible D gene (5 bases). V was cut by 6 bases and J by 0 bases, with 21 bases left in between. Per germline, CDR1 SGHNT and CDR2 YYREEE (reference sequence). The CDR3 runs to 17 residues. CDR3 loop: CASTTGGSGTMNTEAFF. CDR3 sequence (DNA): TGTGCCAGCACCACTGGAGGATCAGGGACCATGAACACTGAAGCTTTCTTT.

The V gene is TRBV18, the J gene TRBJ1-3, with TRBD1 matching 9 bases. The ends lost 1 base at V and 4 bases at J; junction bases unmatched: 11. The germline V gene has CDR1 KGHSH and CDR2 LQKENI. This CDR3 region has 18 residues. CDR3 nucleotide sequence: TGTGCCAGCTCACCACTCCCTGCTGGGACAGGGACAGGAAACACCATATATTTT. Amino acid sequence: CASSPLPAGTGTGNTIYF.

The chain combines TRBV12-3 or TRBV12-4 with TRBJ2-7; tentative D call: TRBD2 (5 bases). The CDR3 totals 13 residues. Trimming left V 7 bases short and J 2 bases short, with 12 bases between. The CDR3 region is CASTSRGPYEQYF. The DNA for the CDR3 is TGTGCCAGCACTTCCCGGGGTCCCTACGAGCAGTACTTC.